This paragraph covers one TCR beta chain sequence. The target antigen is unknown. The sample belongs to a study of CD4 T cells in relation to SARS-CoV-2 and coronaviruses. Clones were read by immunoSEQ multiplex PCR, and TCRdb kept only the in-frame ones, dropping some. The sample shows about 23,000 clones, about four fifths of them seen only once. Study-level points and caveats: Roughly three fifths of donors had memory CD4+ clonotypes crossrecognizing SARS-CoV-2 and common cold coronavirus spike.

CD4+ T cells from unexposed donors were obtained before the COVID-19 pandemic (2011-2018). The cells were cultured for about ten days before CD4+ T cells were isolated. Testing used SARS-CoV-2 S/N and four cold-coronavirus spikes on unexposed-donor CD4+ T cells, cells permitting. Cultures received half-medium IL-2 refreshes on days 3 and 7. CDR3 length: 14 amino acids. Germline V gene sequence: CDR1 SNHLY, CDR2 FYNNEI. Between the trimmed V and J ends, which lost 8 bases and 7 bases, there was a span of 18 bases. This sequence originates from a human donor in good health. Sequencing was carried out using CD4+ T cells from PBMCs, cultured in vitro. The chain combines TRBV2 with TRBJ2-1; TRBD1 or TRBD2 may be the D gene (5 bases each). The CDR3 spells CASYWAGTPNEQFF. The DNA for the CDR3 is TGTGCCAGCTATTGGGCAGGGACCCCAAATGAGCAGTTCTTC.